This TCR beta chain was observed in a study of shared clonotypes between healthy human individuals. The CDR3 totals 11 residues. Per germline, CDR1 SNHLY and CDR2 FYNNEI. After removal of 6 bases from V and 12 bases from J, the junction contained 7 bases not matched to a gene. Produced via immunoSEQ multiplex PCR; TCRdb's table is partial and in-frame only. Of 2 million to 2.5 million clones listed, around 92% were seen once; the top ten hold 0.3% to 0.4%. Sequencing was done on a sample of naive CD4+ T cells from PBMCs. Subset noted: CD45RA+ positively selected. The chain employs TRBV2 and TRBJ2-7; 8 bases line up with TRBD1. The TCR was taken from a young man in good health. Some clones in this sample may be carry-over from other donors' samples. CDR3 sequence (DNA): TGTGCCAGCAGAGAACAGGGGGACTCGTACTTC. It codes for CASREQGDSYF.